This TCR beta chain was sequenced for a study of synovial regulatory T cells in juvenile arthritis. CDR1 and CDR2 from the germline V gene are KGHSH and LQKENI. There are 15 residues in the CDR3. The nucleotide record is missing. Median disease duration was about 7 years, range 0.2-19.1. Some clones are missing from TCRdb's copy, which holds only in-frame ones; the method was immunoSEQ multiplex PCR. Found here are around 10,000 clones; the top ten clones hold 0.85% to 1%. The rearrangement links TRBV18 to TRBJ2-5; no DNA is available, so the TRBD2 call from TCRdb remains unchecked. This TCR came from a donor younger than 30 with juvenile idiopathic arthritis. The material sequenced was Treg cells from blood. Indicated subset: remaining (HLA-DR-negative) circulating blood Treg cells. CDR3 region: CASSPLTSGGETQYF.